This record concerns one T cell receptor (beta chain) sequence. What it recognizes is unknown. The data are from a study of cytomegalovirus exposure and HLA in healthy donors. In germline, CDR1 is MDHEN, CDR2 SYDVKM. CDR3 length equals 15 residues. Between the trimmed V and J ends, which lost 4 bases and 4 bases, there was a span of 14 bases. In the PCR, 60 Vbeta and 13 Jbeta primers were used. The repertoire was sequenced with immunoSEQ multiplex PCR; TCRdb's copy has only in-frame clones and lacks some. The data hold 70,000 to 80,000 clones, with around 80% observed a single time. Whole-study findings and limits: The authors excluded some V segments, including TRBV6-2 and TRBV6-3, as indistinguishable. The study designated 160 or so TCR beta chains cytomegalovirus-associated. For most subjects, TCR beta sequences were reported to predict HLA-A and HLA-B alleles with accuracy. Researchers had no immune exposure information except CMV serostatus available.

Specimen: PBMCs. This clonotype originated in a man between 18 and 35 years old in good health and CMV-seronegative. The genes are TRBV28 and TRBJ1-5; no clear D. The CDR3 protein is CASSSPLIVNQPQHF. CDR3 bases: TGTGCCAGCAGTTCACCACTCATCGTTAATCAGCCCCAGCATTTT. The whole variable domain, filled in from reference TRBV28 and TRBJ1-5, reads DVKVTQSSRYLVKRTGEKVFLECVQDMDHENMFWYRQDPGLGLRLIYFSYDVKMKEKGDIPEGYSVSREKKERFSLILESASTNQTSMYLCASSSPLIVNQPQHFGDGTRLSIL.